A single sample gave rise to the 25 T cell receptor beta chains below, sequenced in a study of response to subunit inactivated influenza vaccine. TCRdb recomputed calls from the RT-PCR reads with MiXCR, one row per CDR3 protein. Of around 580,000 distinct CDR3 sequences listed, approximately 15% are singletons. Sequences were derived from PBMCs from blood, sampled approximately 12 days after vaccination. The receptor set was obtained from a man aged 45-65 years who received an inactivated influenza vaccine.

This clonotype has at least ten counts. The J gene is TRBJ2-3, the V gene TRBV11-1; 9 positions agree with TRBD1. The CDR3 covers 18 residues. Germline CDR1 is SGHAT and CDR2 is FQDESV (reference sequence). The V and J ends lost 3 bases and 0 bases, in that order; junction bases with no gene match: 10. The CDR3 nucleotides are TGTGCCAGCAGCTTCATTCACAGGGGGCGCGTAAGCACAGATACGCAGTATTTT. Protein product: CASSFIHRGRVSTDTQYF.

This clonotype was counted a few times. The genes are TRBV7-2 and TRBJ2-5; D not resolved. Trimming shortened V by 5 bases and J by 0 bases, and 19 bases separated the two germline ends. In germline, CDR1 is SGHTA, CDR2 FQGNSA. This CDR3 is 17 amino acids long. The CDR3 protein is CASSGDSLFLYQETQYF. The CDR3 region has the DNA TGTGCCAGCAGCGGGGATAGCCTTTTTTTGTACCAAGAGACCCAGTACTTC.

The V call is TRBV5-1, the J call TRBJ2-3; 7 nucleotides align to TRBD2. The CDR3 has 16 residues. Trimming at V came to 1 base and at J to 3 bases, leaving 8 bases not matched to a gene. Germline V gene data show CDR1 as SGHRS and CDR2 as YFSETQ. The CDR3 DNA reads as TGCGCCAGCAGCTTGTCGGCGGGAGTTCGTACAGATACGCAGTATTTT. This sequence encodes CASSLSAGVRTDTQYF.

This chain links TRBV6-5 with TRBJ1-1; D ambiguous. Germline V gene sequence: CDR1 MNHEY, CDR2 SVGAGI. Trimming took 0 bases from V and 2 from J, leaving 7 bases between them. The CDR3 loop spans 14 amino acids. This CDR3 reads CASSYSKVNTEAFF. Written as DNA, the CDR3 is TGTGCCAGCAGTTACTCGAAAGTAAACACTGAAGCTTTCTTT.

Only a few counts were recorded for this clonotype. The gene calls are TRBV29-1 and TRBJ2-1, with 9 bases aligning to TRBD2. Losses at the gene ends were 4 bases for V and 4 bases for J; bases not matched to a gene: 11. Germline loops: CDR1 SQVTM, CDR2 ANQGSEA. The CDR3 totals 16 residues. The CDR3 region has the DNA TGCAGCGTTGTCTTTTGGGCGGGAGGGAGGTACAATGAGCAGTTCTTC. It translates to CSVVFWAGGRYNEQFF.

V usage is TRBV5-5 and J usage is TRBJ2-7; 9 bases are shared with TRBD1. CDR3 size: 16 residues. The germline CDR1 and CDR2 sequences are SGHKS and YYEKEE (reference sequence). The V and J ends lost 4 bases and 5 bases, in that order; junction bases with no gene match: 13. The CDR3 region has the DNA TGTGCCAGCAGCCTGCAACTGACGACAGGGGGAGACGAGCAGTACTTC. Translating gives CASSLQLTTGGDEQYF.

This rearrangement joins TRBV11-2 to TRBJ2-1, with D tentatively TRBD1 or TRBD2 (5 bases each). The CDR3 has 11 amino acids. Per germline, CDR1 SGHAT and CDR2 FQNNGV. V lost 4 bases, J lost 10 bases, and 8 bases lay in between. CDR3 sequence (DNA): TGTGCCAGCAGCTCGTGGGGGGAGCAGTTCTTC. This translates into CASSSWGEQFF.

The chain has TRBV4-3 and TRBJ1-5; D might be TRBD1 (5 bases). Germline V gene lookup returns CDR1 LGHNA and CDR2 YSLEER. The CDR3 runs 15 residues. Trimming stripped 0 bases from V and 1 base from J, with 7 bases between. CDR3 loop: CASSQDRVSNQPQHF. CDR3 nucleotides: TGCGCCAGCAGCCAAGACAGGGTGAGCAATCAGCCCCAGCATTTT.

The chain links TRBV7-9 to TRBJ2-1; 9 bases map to TRBD2. There are 14 residues in the CDR3. The germline CDR1 and CDR2 sequences are SEHNR and FQNEAQ (reference sequence). Losses at the gene ends were 2 bases for V and 7 bases for J; bases not matched to a gene: 3. CDR3 protein: CASSLSGGSNEQFF. In nucleotides, the CDR3 is TGTGCCAGCAGCTTAAGCGGGGGGTCAAATGAGCAGTTCTTC.

This clonotype showed up many times. This chain connects TRBV2 to TRBJ2-1; 9 bases match TRBD2. The germline CDR1 and CDR2 sequences are SNHLY and FYNNEI. Trimming cost V 6 bases and J 0 bases; bases outside gene matches: 6. The CDR3 consists of 16 residues. CDR3 residues: CASRRSGGSSYNEQFF. The CDR3 DNA is TGTGCCAGCAGGCGGAGCGGGGGGAGCTCCTACAATGAGCAGTTCTTC.

In its sample, this clonotype was seen a few times. V usage is TRBV12-3 or TRBV12-4 and J usage is TRBJ2-3; TRBD1 or TRBD2 may be the D gene (6 bases each). V shed 8 bases and J shed 7 bases, with 13 bases lying between them. This CDR3 has 12 residues. The CDR3 region has the DNA TGTGCCAGCGCTCGGGGGCATTATACGCAGTATTTT. Its protein is CASARGHYTQYF.

This chain joins TRBV6-5 and TRBJ1-2, with D maybe TRBD1 (5 bases). The CDR3 runs 15 residues. V was pared by 0 bases and J by 3 bases, with 11 bases between. From germline, CDR1 is MNHEY and CDR2 SVGAGI. CDR3 loop: CASSYSYGADYGYTF. CDR3 DNA: TGTGCCAGCAGTTACTCCTACGGGGCGGACTATGGCTACACCTTC.

The chain links TRBV7-9 to TRBJ2-1; TRBD1 matches at 10 bases. J lost 6 bases, V lost 3 bases, and 5 bases had no gene match. The CDR3 loop spans 15 amino acids. Germline V gives CDR1 SEHNR, CDR2 FQNEAQ (reference sequence). The CDR3 DNA sequence: TGTGCCAGCAGCTTCGCGGGACAGGGGTTCAATGAGCAGTTCTTC. The encoded protein is CASSFAGQGFNEQFF. The whole variable domain, filled in from reference TRBV7-9 and TRBJ2-1, reads DTGVSQNPRHKITKRGQNVTFRCDPISEHNRLYWYRQTLGQGPEFLTYFQNEAQLEKSRLLSDRFSAERPKGSFSTLEIQRTEQGDSAMYLCASSFAGQGFNEQFFGPGTRLTVL.

This clonotype was observed a handful of times. This chain connects TRBV5-5 to TRBJ1-4; maybe TRBD1 (5 bases). CDR1 is SGHKS, CDR2 YYEKEE, per germline (reference sequence). The CDR3 consists of 15 residues. Deletions cut 4 bases from V and 8 bases from J, with 18 bases between. The CDR3 nucleotides read TGTGCCAGCAGCCCAGGACAAAGTAAGATAGAAAAACTGTTTTTT. Amino acid sequence: CASSPGQSKIEKLFF.

The table lists this clonotype with many counts. The rearrangement links TRBV6-5 to TRBJ2-7, with D unclear. V lost 2 bases and J lost 2, with 7 bases in between. Germline CDR1 and CDR2: MNHEY and SVGAGI. This CDR3 is 13 amino acids long. CDR3 sequence: CASSYGRAYEQYF. In nucleotides, the CDR3 is TGTGCCAGCAGTTACGGAAGGGCCTACGAGCAGTACTTC.

This clonotype showed up just a few times. The chain joins TRBV4-2 to TRBJ2-1; 11 bases fit TRBD1. Germline CDR1 and CDR2: LGHNA and YNFKEQ. The CDR3 runs 15 residues. V dropped 4 bases and J dropped 6; count of bases not matched to a gene: 5. The CDR3 bases are TGTGCCAGCAGCCCCGGACAGGGGGCGGTCAATGAGCAGTTCTTC. It yields the protein CASSPGQGAVNEQFF.

In this sample, this clonotype turned up many times. CDR3 DNA: TGCGCCAGCAGCTTGATGGGGGAAAGCACAGATACGCAGTATTTT. This translates into CASSLMGESTDTQYF. The rearrangement uses TRBV5-1 and TRBJ2-3, with D possibly being TRBD1 or TRBD2 (5 bases each). From germline, CDR1 is SGHRS and CDR2 YFSETQ. V was trimmed by 1 base and J by 0 bases, leaving 9 bases between them. The CDR3 consists of 15 residues.

There are a few counts of this clonotype. The chain carries TRBV5-1 and TRBJ1-1; D is uncertain. Germline CDR1 is SGHRS and CDR2 is YFSETQ. The CDR3 covers 11 residues. V was pared by 4 bases and J by 11 bases, with 12 bases between. CDR3 bases: TGCGCCAGCAGCAACAGCCTGGGGGCTTTCTTT. This sequence encodes CASSNSLGAFF.

The V and J genes are TRBV9 and TRBJ2-1, with D hard to call. The CDR3 covers 14 residues. Trimming took 2 bases from V and 2 from J, leaving 8 bases between them. Germline lookup yields CDR1 SGDLS and CDR2 YYNGEE. The CDR3: CASSVGGAYNEQFF. The CDR3, as DNA: TGTGCCAGCAGCGTTGGCGGTGCCTACAATGAGCAGTTCTTC.

Only a few counts were recorded for this clonotype. The chain carries TRBV4-2 and TRBJ2-7; D is unclear. Trimming left V 0 bases short and J 2 bases short, with 5 bases between. The CDR3 runs 13 residues. CDR1 and CDR2 from the germline V gene are LGHNA and YNFKEQ. The CDR3 here is CASSQDAAYEQYF. CDR3 DNA: TGTGCCAGCAGCCAAGATGCGGCCTACGAGCAGTACTTC.

This clonotype was seen at least ten times. This rearrangement joins TRBV5-5 to TRBJ2-1; D remains unclear. Trimming left V 0 bases short and J 3 bases short, with 10 bases between. The CDR3 length is 15 residues. CDR1 and CDR2 from the germline V gene are SGHKS and YYEKEE (reference sequence). The CDR3 DNA reads TGTGCCAGCAGCTTGGAGGGCCTAGGCTACAATGAGCAGTTCTTC. This gives the protein CASSLEGLGYNEQFF.

This clonotype was recorded a few times. The J gene is TRBJ2-7, the V gene TRBV12-3 or TRBV12-4; D possibly corresponds to TRBD1 (6 bases). V was pared by 2 bases and J by 3 bases, with 17 bases between. This CDR3 has 16 residues. CDR3 bases: TGTGCCAGCAGTTTAATTCCGAGGGGGAGAAACTACGAGCAGTACTTC. Its translation is CASSLIPRGRNYEQYF.

This clonotype has just a few counts. The genes are TRBV5-1 and TRBJ1-2, with 7 positions matching TRBD1. Germline V CDR1 and CDR2: SGHRS, YFSETQ. The CDR3 has 15 amino acids. The ends lost 4 bases at V and 0 bases at J; junction bases unmatched: 6. The CDR3 nucleotides read TGCGCCAGCAGCCAGGACAGGTTCCCTAACTATGGCTACACCTTC. It encodes CASSQDRFPNYGYTF.

This clonotype occurred a few times. This chain uses TRBV20-1 with TRBJ1-3, with a possible D match to TRBD1 (5 bases). CDR3 length: 16 amino acids. V dropped 7 bases and J dropped 0 bases, with 19 bases sitting between them. Germline V gene data show CDR1 as DFQATT and CDR2 as SNEGSKA (reference sequence). The CDR3 DNA follows: TGCAGTGTCCAGGGCTCCTCCGGGGGCTCTGGAAACACCATATATTTT. Translation gives CSVQGSSGGSGNTIYF.

In its sample, this clonotype was seen a few times. The rearrangement uses TRBV6-5 and TRBJ2-1; TRBD1 matches 8 bases. This CDR3 has 16 residues. Unmatched junction bases numbered 7, after V lost 3 bases and J lost 3 bases. Per the germline V gene, CDR1 is MNHEY and CDR2 is SVGAGI. The CDR3 DNA is TGTGCCAGCAGTTATCAGGGGGCCCTGTTCTACAATGAGCAGTTCTTC. The encoded protein is CASSYQGALFYNEQFF.